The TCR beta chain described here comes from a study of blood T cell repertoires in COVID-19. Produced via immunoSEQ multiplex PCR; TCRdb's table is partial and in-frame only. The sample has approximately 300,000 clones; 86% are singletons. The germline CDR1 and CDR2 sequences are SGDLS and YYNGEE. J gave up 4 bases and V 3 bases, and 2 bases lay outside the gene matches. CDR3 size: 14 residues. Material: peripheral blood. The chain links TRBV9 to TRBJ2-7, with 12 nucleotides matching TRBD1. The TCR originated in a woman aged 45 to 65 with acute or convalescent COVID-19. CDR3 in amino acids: CASSGDRGLYEQYF. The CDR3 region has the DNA TGTGCCAGCAGCGGGGACAGGGGGCTGTACGAGCAGTACTTC.